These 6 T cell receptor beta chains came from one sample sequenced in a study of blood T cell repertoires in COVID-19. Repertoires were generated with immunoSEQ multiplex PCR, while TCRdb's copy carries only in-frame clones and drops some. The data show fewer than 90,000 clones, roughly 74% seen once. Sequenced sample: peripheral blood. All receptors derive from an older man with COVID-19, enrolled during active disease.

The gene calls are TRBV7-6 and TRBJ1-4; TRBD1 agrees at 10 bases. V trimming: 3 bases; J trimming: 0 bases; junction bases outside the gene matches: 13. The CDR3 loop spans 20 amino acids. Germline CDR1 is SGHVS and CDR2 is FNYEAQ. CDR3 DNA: TGTGCCAGCAGCTTGCAACCGGGGGGACAGGGGATTACAACTAATGAAAAACTGTTTTTT. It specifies CASSLQPGGQGITTNEKLFF. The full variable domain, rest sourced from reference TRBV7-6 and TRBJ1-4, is GAGVSQSPRYKVTKRGQDVALRCDPISGHVSLYWYRQALGQGPEFLTYFNYEAQQDKSGLPNDRFSAERPEGSISTLTIQRTEQRDSAMYRCASSLQPGGQGITTNEKLFFGSGTQLSVL.

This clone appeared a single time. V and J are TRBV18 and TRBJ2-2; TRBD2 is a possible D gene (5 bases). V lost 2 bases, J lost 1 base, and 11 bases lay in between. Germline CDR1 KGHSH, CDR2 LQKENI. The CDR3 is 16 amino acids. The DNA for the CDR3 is TGTGCCAGCTCACCAGATCTACTAGGGAACACCGGGGAGCTGTTTTTT. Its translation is CASSPDLLGNTGELFF.

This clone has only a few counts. The chain's CDR3 is CASSYTTGVNPQPQHF. The CDR3 nucleotides read TGTGCCAGCAGCTACACGACAGGTGTGAATCCACAGCCCCAGCATTTT. The chain couples TRBV5-8 to TRBJ1-5; TRBD1 is a possible D gene (6 bases). Trimming took 3 bases from V and 7 from J, leaving 20 bases between them. The germline V gene has CDR1 SGHTS and CDR2 YDEGEE. The CDR3 covers 16 residues.

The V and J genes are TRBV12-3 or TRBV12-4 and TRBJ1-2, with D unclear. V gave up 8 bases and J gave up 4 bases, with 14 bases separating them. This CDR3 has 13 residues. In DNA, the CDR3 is TGTGCCAGCTCTCTAAGCAATAGCTATGGCTACACCTTC. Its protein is CASSLSNSYGYTF.

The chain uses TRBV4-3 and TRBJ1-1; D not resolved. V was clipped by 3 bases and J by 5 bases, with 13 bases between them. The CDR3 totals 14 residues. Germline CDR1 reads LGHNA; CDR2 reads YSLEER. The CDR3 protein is CASSQTRGRTEAFF. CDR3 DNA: TGCGCCAGCAGCCAGACCCGGGGAAGGACTGAAGCTTTCTTT.

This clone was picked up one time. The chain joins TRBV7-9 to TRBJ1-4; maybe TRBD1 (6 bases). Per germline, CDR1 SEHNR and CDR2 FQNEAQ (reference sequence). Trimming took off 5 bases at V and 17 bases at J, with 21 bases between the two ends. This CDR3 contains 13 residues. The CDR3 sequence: CASSPMGGTNGFF. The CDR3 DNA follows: TGTGCCAGCAGCCCAATGGGGGGGACAAATGGCTTTTTT. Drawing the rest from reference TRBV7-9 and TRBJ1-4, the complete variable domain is DTGVSQNPRHKITKRGQNVTFRCDPISEHNRLYWYRQTLGQGPEFLTYFQNEAQLEKSRLLSDRFSAERPKGSFSTLEIQRTEQGDSAMYLCASSPMGGTNGFFGSGTQLSVL.